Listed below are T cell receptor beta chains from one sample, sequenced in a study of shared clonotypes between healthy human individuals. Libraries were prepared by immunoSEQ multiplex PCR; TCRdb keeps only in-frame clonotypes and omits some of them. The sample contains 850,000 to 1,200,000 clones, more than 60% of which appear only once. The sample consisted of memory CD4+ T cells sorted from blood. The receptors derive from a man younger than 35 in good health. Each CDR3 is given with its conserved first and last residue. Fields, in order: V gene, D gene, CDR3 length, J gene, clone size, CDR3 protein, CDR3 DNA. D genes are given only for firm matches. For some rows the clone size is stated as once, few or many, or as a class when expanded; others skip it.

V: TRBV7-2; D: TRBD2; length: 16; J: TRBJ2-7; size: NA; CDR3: CASSSLGLAGVVEQYF; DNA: TGTGCCAGCAGCTCCCTGGGACTAGCGGGAGTGGTTGAGCAGTACTTC
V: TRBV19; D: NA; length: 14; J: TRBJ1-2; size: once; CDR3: CASNPAGAFYGYTF; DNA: TGTGCCAGTAACCCCGCGGGAGCGTTCTATGGCTACACCTTC
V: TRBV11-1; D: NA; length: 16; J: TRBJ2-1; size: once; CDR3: CASSSILTGGHNEQFF; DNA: TGTGCCAGCAGTTCAATCCTAACCGGGGGCCACAATGAGCAGTTCTTC
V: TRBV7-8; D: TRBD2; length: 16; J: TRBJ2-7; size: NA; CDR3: CASSLVAGVSTYEQYF; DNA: TGTGCCAGCAGCTTAGTAGCGGGAGTTTCTACGTACGAGCAGTACTTC
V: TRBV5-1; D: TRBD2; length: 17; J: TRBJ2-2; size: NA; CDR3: CASSLAPSGGVTGELFF; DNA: TGCGCCAGCAGCTTGGCCCCTAGCGGGGGGGTCACCGGGGAGCTGTTTTTT
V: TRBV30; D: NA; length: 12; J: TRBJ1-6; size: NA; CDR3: CAWSASNSPLHF; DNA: TGTGCCTGGAGTGCCTCTAATTCACCCCTCCACTTT
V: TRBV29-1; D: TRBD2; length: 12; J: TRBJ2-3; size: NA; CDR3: CSVGGGVDTQYF; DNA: TGCAGCGTTGGGGGAGGGGTAGATACGCAGTATTTT
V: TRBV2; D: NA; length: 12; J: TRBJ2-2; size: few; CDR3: CASSVGTGELFF; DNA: TGTGCCAGCAGTGTGGGGACCGGGGAGCTGTTTTTT
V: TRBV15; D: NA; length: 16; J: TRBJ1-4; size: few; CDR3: CATSRGEGKTNEKLFF; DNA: TGTGCCACCAGCAGAGGGGAAGGGAAGACTAATGAAAAACTGTTTTTT
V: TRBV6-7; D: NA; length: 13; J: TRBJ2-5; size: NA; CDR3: CANLGTFQETQYF; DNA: TGTGCCAACCTTGGAACATTTCAAGAGACCCAGTACTTC
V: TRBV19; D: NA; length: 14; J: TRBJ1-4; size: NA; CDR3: CASKNRPTNEKLFF; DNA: TGTGCCAGTAAAAATAGGCCAACTAATGAAAAACTGTTTTTT
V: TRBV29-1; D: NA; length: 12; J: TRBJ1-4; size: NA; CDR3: CSVDAGNEKLFF; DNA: TGCAGCGTTGACGCCGGCAATGAAAAACTGTTTTTT
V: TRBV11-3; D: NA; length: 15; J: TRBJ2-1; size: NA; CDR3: CASSPRGVSQHEQFF; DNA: TGTGCCAGCAGCCCCCGGGGAGTGTCTCAGCATGAGCAGTTCTTC
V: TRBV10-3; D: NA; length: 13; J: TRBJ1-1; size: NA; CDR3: CAITLDRSTEAFF; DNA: TGTGCCATCACCCTCGACAGGAGCACTGAAGCTTTCTTT
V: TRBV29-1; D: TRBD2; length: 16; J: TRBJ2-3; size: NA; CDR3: CSVGHSGGTGTDTQYF; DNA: TGCAGCGTTGGCCATAGCGGGGGGACTGGCACAGATACGCAGTATTTT
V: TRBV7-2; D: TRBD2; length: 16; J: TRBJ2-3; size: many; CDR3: CASSYSGRVRTDTQYF; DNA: TGTGCCAGCAGCTATAGCGGGAGGGTACGCACAGATACGCAGTATTTT
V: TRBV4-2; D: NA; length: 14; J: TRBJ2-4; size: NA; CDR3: CASSQETGSGIQYF; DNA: TGTGCCAGCAGCCAAGAGACGGGGTCAGGCATTCAGTACTTC
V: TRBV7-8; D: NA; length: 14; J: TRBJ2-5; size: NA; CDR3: CASSLEGGIETQYF; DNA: TGTGCCAGCAGCTTAGAGGGAGGAATAGAGACCCAGTACTTC
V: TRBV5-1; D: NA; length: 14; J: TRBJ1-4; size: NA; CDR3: CASSPALNGEKLFF; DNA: TGCGCCAGCAGCCCGGCCTTGAATGGGGAAAAACTGTTTTTT
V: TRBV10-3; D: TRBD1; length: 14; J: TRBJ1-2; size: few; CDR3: CAISATGGIDGYTF; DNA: TGTGCCATCAGTGCGACAGGGGGCATAGATGGCTACACCTTC
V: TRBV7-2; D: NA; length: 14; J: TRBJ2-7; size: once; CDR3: CASSPVGGSYEQYF; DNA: TGTGCCAGCAGCCCAGTTGGGGGCTCCTACGAGCAGTACTTC
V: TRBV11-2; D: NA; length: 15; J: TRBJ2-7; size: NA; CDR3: CASSLASGEGYEQYF; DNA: TGTGCCAGCAGCTTAGCGTCGGGAGAAGGATACGAGCAGTACTTC
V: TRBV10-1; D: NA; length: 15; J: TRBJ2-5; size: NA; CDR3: CASSESSGVAETQYF; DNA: TGCGCCAGCAGTGAGTCATCGGGGGTAGCAGAGACCCAGTACTTC